The present entry profiles one T cell receptor (beta chain) with its context. Its antigen remains unidentified. As for time point: baseline pretreatment blood. Treatment noted: 15 Gy SBRT to primary tumor, nephrectomy 4 weeks later. Radiation-treated patients gave blood at baseline, week 2 and week 4. The J segment lost 1 base and the V segment lost 1 base, leaving 4 bases of the junction unmatched. CDR1 is SGHRS, CDR2 YFSETQ, per germline. CDR3 size: 15 residues. The data belong to a study of radiation and T cells in renal cell carcinoma. Study conclusions and caveats: From baseline, blood top tumor clonotypes peaked at 2 weeks post-radiation.

The repertoire was sequenced with immunoSEQ multiplex PCR; TCRdb's copy has only in-frame clones and lacks some. The sample includes 94,000 or so clones, over 65% of them seen just once. The TCR was taken from a man between 60 and 75 years old with renal cell carcinoma. The source material was blood, sampled from a patient whose treatment included radiotherapy and nephrectomy. This chain links TRBV5-1 with TRBJ2-5, with TRBD2 matching over 7 bases. The CDR3 region is CASSLFLAAQETQYF. In nucleotides, the CDR3 is TGCGCCAGCAGCTTGTTCCTAGCGGCCCAAGAGACCCAGTACTTC.